This record concerns one T cell receptor beta chain sequence. This sample was included in a study of blood T cell repertoires in COVID-19. Sequenced by immunoSEQ multiplex PCR; TCRdb stores in-frame clones only, minus some. The data hold 140,000 or so clones, with 87% observed a single time. The receptor was isolated from a man aged 45-65 years who had recovered from COVID-19. Sequences were obtained from peripheral blood.

The CDR3 DNA sequence: TGTGCCAGCAGTTACTCAGGGGTGGCCACAGGAGGCTACACCTTC. Translated: CASSYSGVATGGYTF. V gene TRBV6-5 combines with J gene TRBJ1-2; a weak D match, TRBD1 (5 bases). Germline lookup yields CDR1 MNHEY and CDR2 SVGAGI. V shed 0 bases and J shed 8 bases, with 16 bases lying between them. The CDR3 extends over 15 amino acids.